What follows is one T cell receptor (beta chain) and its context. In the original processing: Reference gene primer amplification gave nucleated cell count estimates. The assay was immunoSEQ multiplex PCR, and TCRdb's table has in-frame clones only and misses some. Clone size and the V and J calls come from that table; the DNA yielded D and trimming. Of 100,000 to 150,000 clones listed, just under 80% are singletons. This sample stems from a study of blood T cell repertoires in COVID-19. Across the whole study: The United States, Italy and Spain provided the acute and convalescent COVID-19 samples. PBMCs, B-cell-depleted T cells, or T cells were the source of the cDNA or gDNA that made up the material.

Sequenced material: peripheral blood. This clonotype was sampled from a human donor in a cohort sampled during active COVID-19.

CDR3 DNA: TGTGCCAGCAGCGACAGACAGTACGATGAGCAGTTCTTC. Its translation is CASSDRQYDEQFF. The chain carries TRBV3-1 (or the pseudogene TRBV3-2) and TRBJ2-1; tentative D call: TRBD1 (5 bases). Per germline, CDR1 LGHDT and CDR2 YNNKEL (reference sequence). This CDR3 is 13 amino acids long. Trimming pared 5 bases from V and 8 bases from J, leaving 13 bases between.